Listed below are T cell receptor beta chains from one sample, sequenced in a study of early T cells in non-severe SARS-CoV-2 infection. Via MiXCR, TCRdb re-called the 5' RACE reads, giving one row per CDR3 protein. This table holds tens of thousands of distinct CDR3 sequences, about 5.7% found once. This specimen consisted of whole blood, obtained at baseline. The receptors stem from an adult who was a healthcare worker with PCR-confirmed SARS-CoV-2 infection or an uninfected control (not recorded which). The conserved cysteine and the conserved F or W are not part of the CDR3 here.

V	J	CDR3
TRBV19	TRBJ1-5	ASSIAAGRGNQPQH
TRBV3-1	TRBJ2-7	ASSRSSYEQY
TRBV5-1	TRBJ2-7	ASSLGQGAREQY
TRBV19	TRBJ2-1	ASRAVEDEQF
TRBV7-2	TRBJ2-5	ASSDRTGRQETQY
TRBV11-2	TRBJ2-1	ASSSTNDRAEQF
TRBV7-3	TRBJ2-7	ASSQLTSGFREQY
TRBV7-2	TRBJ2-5	ASSSLGRGLRGQETQY
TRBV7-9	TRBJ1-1	ASSLAGDFGTGLQAF
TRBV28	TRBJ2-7	ASSFPGLAGPQLYEQY
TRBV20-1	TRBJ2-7	SARGTGNQYEQY
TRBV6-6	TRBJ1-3	ASSYPGQGGNTIY
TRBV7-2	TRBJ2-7	ASSFTGTPDSEQY
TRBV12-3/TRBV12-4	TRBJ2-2	ASSLGTSGSPGELF
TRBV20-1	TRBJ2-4	SAIGTSTHIQY
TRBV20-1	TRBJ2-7	SARGPSYEQY